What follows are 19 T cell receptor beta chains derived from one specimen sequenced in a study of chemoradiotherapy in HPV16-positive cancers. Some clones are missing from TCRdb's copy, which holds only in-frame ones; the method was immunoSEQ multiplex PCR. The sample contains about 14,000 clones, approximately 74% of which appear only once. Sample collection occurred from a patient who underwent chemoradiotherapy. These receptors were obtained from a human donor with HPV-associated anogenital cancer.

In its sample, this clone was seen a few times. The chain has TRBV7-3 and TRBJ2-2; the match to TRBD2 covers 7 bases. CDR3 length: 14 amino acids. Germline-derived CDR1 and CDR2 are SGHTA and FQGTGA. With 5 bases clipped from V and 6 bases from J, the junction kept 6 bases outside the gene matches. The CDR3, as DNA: TGTGCCAGCAGCCCTACAACTAGCGCCGGGGAGCTGTTTTTT. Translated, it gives CASSPTTSAGELFF.

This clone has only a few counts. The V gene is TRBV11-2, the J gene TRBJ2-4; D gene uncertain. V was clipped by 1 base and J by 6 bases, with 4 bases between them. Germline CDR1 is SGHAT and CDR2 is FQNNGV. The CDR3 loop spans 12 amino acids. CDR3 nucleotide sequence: TGTGCCAGCAGCTTAGGGTTAAACATTCAGTACTTC. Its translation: CASSLGLNIQYF.

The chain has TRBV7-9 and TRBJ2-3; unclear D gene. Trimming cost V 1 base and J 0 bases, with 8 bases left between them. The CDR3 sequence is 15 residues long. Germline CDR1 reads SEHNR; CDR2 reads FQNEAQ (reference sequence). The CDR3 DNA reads TGTGCCAGCAGCTTAGTGGGCGGTAGCACAGATACGCAGTATTTT. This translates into CASSLVGGSTDTQYF.

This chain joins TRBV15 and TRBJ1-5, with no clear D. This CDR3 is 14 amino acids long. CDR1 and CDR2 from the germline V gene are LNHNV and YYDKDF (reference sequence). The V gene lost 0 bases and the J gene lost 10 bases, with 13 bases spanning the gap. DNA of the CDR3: TGTGCCACCAGCAGAGATCCGGGTCCGGTACCCCAGCATTTT. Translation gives CATSRDPGPVPQHF.

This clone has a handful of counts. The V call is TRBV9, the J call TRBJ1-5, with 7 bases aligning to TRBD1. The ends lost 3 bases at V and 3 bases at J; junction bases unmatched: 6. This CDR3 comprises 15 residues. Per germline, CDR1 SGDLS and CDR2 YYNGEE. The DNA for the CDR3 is TGTGCCAGCAGCGAGGGGACAGTTTACAATCAGCCCCAGCATTTT. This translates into CASSEGTVYNQPQHF.

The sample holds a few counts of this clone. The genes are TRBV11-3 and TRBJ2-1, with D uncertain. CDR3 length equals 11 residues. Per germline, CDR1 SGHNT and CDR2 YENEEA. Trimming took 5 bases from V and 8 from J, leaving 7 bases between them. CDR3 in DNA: TGTGCCAGCAGCCTAATCTATGAGCAGTTCTTC. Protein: CASSLIYEQFF.

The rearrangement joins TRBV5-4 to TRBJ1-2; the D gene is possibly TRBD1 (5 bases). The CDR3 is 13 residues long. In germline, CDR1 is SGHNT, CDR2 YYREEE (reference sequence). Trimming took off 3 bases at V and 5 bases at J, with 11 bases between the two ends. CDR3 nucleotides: TGTGCCAGCAGCTGGCCGGACAAGTATGGCTACACCTTC. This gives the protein CASSWPDKYGYTF.

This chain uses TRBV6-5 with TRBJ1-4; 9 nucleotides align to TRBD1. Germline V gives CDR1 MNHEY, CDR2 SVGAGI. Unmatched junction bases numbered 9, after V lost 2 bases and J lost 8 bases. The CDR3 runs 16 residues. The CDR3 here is CASSYTGQGKGEKLFF. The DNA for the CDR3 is TGTGCCAGCAGTTACACCGGACAGGGGAAGGGAGAAAAACTGTTTTTT.

The CDR3 spells CASSLSPTGASSYEQYF. Written as DNA, the CDR3 is TGTGCCAGCAGCTTAAGCCCCACAGGGGCAAGCTCCTACGAGCAGTACTTC. This chain links TRBV7-6 with TRBJ2-7, with 7 bases that match TRBD1. From germline, CDR1 is SGHVS and CDR2 FNYEAQ. J was trimmed by 0 bases and V by 2 bases; bases with no gene match: 10. CDR3 length equals 17 residues.

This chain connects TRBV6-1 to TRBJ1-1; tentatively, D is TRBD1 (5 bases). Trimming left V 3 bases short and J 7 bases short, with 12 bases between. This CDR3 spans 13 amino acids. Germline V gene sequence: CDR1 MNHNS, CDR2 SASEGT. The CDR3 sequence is CASSDWGMGEAFF. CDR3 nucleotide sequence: TGTGCCAGCAGTGATTGGGGGATGGGTGAAGCTTTCTTT.

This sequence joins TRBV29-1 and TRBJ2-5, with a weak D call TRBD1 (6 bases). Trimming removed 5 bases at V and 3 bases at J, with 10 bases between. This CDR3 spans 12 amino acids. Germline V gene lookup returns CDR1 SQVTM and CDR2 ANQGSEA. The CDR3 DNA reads TGCAGCGTTTGGACAGACAAAGAGACCCAGTACTTC. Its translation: CSVWTDKETQYF.

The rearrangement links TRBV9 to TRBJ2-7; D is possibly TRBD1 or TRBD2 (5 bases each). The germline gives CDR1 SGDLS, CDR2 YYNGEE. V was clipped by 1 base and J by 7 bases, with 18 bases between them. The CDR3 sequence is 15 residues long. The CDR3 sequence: CASSVNGETWGEQYF. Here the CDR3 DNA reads TGTGCCAGCAGCGTAAACGGGGAGACCTGGGGGGAGCAGTACTTC.

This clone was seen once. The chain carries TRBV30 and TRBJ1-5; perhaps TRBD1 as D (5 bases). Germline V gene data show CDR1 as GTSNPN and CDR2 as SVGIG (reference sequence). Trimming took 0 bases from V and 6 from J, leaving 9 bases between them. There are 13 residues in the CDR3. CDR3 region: CAWSVSGAQPQHF. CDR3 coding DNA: TGTGCCTGGAGTGTAAGCGGGGCTCAGCCCCAGCATTTT.

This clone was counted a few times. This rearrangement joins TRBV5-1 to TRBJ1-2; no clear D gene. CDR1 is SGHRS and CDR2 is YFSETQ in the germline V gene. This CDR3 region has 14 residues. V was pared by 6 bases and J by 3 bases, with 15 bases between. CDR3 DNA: TGCGCCAGCAAAGAAGAAGGATACTACTATGGCTACACCTTC. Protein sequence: CASKEEGYYYGYTF.

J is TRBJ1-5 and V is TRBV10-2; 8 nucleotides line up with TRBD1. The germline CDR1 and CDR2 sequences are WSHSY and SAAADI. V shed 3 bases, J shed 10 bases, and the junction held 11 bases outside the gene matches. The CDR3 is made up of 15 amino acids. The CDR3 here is CASSDFGQGVSPQHF. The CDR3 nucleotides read TGCGCCAGCAGTGATTTTGGACAGGGAGTTTCTCCCCAGCATTTT.

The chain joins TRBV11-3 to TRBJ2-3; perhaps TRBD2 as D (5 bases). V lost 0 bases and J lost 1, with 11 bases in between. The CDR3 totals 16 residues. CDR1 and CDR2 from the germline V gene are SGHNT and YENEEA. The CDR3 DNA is TGTGCCAGCAGCTTAGAGTGGGAGCCGGGCACAGATACGCAGTATTTT. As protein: CASSLEWEPGTDTQYF. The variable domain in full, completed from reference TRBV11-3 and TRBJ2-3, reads EAGVVQSPRYKIIEKKQPVAFWCNPISGHNTLYWYLQNLGQGPELLIRYENEEAVDDSQLPKDRFSAERLKGVDSTLKIQPAELGDSAVYLCASSLEWEPGTDTQYFGPGTRLTVL.

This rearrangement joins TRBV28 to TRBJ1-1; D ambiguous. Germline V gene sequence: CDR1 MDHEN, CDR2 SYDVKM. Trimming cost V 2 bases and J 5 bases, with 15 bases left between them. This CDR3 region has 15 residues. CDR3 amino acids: CASSLHAGGQTEAFF. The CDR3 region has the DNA TGTGCCAGCAGTTTACATGCAGGAGGGCAGACTGAAGCTTTCTTT. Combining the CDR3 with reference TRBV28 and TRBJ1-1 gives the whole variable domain DVKVTQSSRYLVKRTGEKVFLECVQDMDHENMFWYRQDPGLGLRLIYFSYDVKMKEKGDIPEGYSVSREKKERFSLILESASTNQTSMYLCASSLHAGGQTEAFFGQGTRLTVV.

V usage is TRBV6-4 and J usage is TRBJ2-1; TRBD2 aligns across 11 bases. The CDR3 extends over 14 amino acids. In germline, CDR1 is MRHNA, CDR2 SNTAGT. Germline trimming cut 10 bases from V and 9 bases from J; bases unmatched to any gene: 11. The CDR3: CANNTSGSFSEQFF. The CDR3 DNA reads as TGTGCCAACAATACTAGCGGGAGTTTTAGTGAGCAGTTCTTC.

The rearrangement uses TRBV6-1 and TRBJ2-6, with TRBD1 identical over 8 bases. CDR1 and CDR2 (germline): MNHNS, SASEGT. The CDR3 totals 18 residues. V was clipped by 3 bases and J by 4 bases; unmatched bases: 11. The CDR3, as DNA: TGTGCCAGCAGTGAGCGACCTCAGGGGGCGCTGGGGGCCAACGTCCTGACTTTC. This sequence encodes CASSERPQGALGANVLTF.